This T cell receptor (beta chain) was documented in a study of blood T cells in healthy people across ages. General study findings and limits: Not knowing donor CMV status may have confounded expanded clonotype changes. Comparison with aged donors showed that long-lived donors had more naive CD4+ cells and higher diversity. Strong correlation was found linking TCR beta diversity to naive T cell percentage.

The authors ran a second PCR of about 7 to 11 cycles using a sample-barcoded 5' primer and a J-beta primer mix. TCRdb re-called the 5' RACE reads through MiXCR, storing one row per CDR3 protein. The sample consists of about 1.8 million distinct CDR3 sequences, around half of them appearing once. The individuals who served as donors were healthy Caucasians living in Russia, aged about 6 to 95. As for this clonotype: Its specificity is unknown.

The clonotype comes from a woman in her thirties or forties in good health. Sequencing input: blood.

The CDR3 reads CATSRGTQETQFF. For the CDR3, the DNA is TGTGCCACCTCAAGAGGGACACAAGAGACCCAGTTCTTC. This chain links TRBV6-2 or TRBV6-3 with TRBJ2-5; possible D gene TRBD1, 6 bases. With the DNA end fitting TRBJ2-1 better, the J assignment may be wrong. The CDR3 covers 13 residues. Germline CDR1 is MNHEY and CDR2 is SVGEGT.